Sequencing of this T cell receptor (beta chain) was carried out in a study of CD8+CD57+ T cells in acquired aplastic anemia. Template material for TCR beta VDJ and CDR3 profiling consisted of genomic DNA. TCRdb independently ran MiXCR on the reads; one entry per CDR3 protein. The data show about 160,000 distinct CDR3 sequences, 71% seen once. Patients picked for sequencing had shown CD8+CD57+ cell expansion detected by flow cytometry. Study conclusions and caveats: Some 27 CD8+ CDR3 sequences were shared between patients and controls.

The CDR3 spans 15 residues. With 7 bases clipped from V and 0 bases from J, the junction kept 7 bases outside the gene matches. Germline assignment: CDR1 SQVTM and CDR2 ANQGSEA. Comments on this clonotype: Its cognate antigen is unknown.

This TCR came from a human donor with aplastic anemia. This chain joins TRBV29-1 and TRBJ2-2; 8 bases align to TRBD1. Sequencing was carried out using sorted CD4+, CD8+, or CD8+CD57+ T cells (not recorded which) from PBMCs. CDR3 sequence: CSGRTGPANTGELFF. The CDR3 DNA sequence: TGCAGCGGCCGGACAGGGCCCGCGAACACCGGGGAGCTGTTTTTT.